This TCR beta chain was sequenced for a study of cytomegalovirus exposure and HLA in healthy donors. The study's findings and limits: Many donors shared some public TCRs, even though most TCR sequences were rare. In a later analysis, at a false discovery rate of 0.05, about 17,000 TCR beta sequences matched HLA alleles. Presence/absence comparisons presumed near-even sequencing depth among donors. A later analysis found common viral pathogens apparently linked to several of the most significant clusters.

This PCR relied on a set of 60 Vbeta primers and 13 Jbeta primers. Profiled with immunoSEQ multiplex PCR; TCRdb holds only in-frame clones, not every one. In the table there are 200,000 or so clones, around three quarters of which are singletons. As for this clone: Its antigen is undetermined.

The CDR3 sequence is 13 residues long. Germline V gene data show CDR1 as MGHRA and CDR2 as YSYEKL. V was pared by 1 base and J by 8 bases, with 4 bases of the junction left unmatched. This TCR was recovered from a man aged 35 to 55 in good health and CMV-seronegative. The chain links TRBV4-1 to TRBJ1-1, with 7 nucleotides matching TRBD1. The sequencing sample was made of PBMCs. CDR3: CASSQGQDREAFF. The CDR3 DNA reads TGCGCCAGCAGCCAAGGCCAGGACAGGGAAGCTTTCTTT.